This record covers a single T cell receptor beta chain. Its antigen remains unidentified. The data were obtained in a study of siplizumab effects on memory and regulatory T cells. Broader study findings: The authors mapped only a minor fraction of alloreactive clones to unstimulated subsets. Siplizumab significantly brought down the alloreactive sequences that trace back to unstimulated CD4+ memory cells. Treatment with siplizumab left mappable alloreactive CD4+ clones averaging nearly 70% Treg-derived, compared with under 30% in controls.

The CDR3 is 14 amino acids. In germline, CDR1 is SGHVS, CDR2 FNYEAQ. Trimming took 5 bases from V and 15 from J; bases not matched to a gene: 9. TCRdb's table, derived via immunoSEQ multiplex PCR, lists solely in-frame clones and lacks some. The profile shows tens of thousands of clones, less than 95% of them singletons. The J gene is TRBJ2-1, the V gene TRBV7-6, with TRBD2 matching over 14 bases. The receptor was isolated from a human donor in good health. Sequencing was carried out using CD8+ T cells sorted from blood. The CDR3 spells CASSPRLAGGAWFF. For the CDR3, the DNA is TGTGCCAGCAGCCCTCGACTAGCGGGGGGGGCCTGGTTCTTC.